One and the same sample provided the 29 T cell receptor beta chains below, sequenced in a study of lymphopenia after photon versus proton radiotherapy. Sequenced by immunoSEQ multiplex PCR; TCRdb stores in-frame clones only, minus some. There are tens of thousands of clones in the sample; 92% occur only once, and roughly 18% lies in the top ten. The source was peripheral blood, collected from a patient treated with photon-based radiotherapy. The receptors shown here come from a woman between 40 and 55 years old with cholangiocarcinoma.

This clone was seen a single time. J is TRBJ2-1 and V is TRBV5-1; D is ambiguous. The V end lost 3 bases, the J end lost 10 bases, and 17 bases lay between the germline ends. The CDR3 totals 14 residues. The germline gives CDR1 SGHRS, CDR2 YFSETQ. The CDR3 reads CASSSRPSTMEQFF. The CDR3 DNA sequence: TGCGCCAGCAGCTCCCGACCATCAACAATGGAGCAGTTCTTC.

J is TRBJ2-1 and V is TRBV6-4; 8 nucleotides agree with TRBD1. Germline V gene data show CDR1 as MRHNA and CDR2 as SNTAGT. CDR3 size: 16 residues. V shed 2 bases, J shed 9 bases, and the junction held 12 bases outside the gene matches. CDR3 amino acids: CASSDGRAGGGPEQFF. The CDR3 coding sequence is TGTGCCAGCAGTGACGGTAGGGCAGGGGGCGGTCCTGAGCAGTTCTTC.

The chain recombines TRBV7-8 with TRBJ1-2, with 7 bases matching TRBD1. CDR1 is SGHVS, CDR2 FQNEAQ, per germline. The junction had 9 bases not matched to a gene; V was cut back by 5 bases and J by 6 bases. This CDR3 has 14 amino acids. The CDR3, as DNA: TGTGCCAGCAGCCCAACGACAGGGATTAATGGCTACACCTTC. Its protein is CASSPTTGINGYTF.

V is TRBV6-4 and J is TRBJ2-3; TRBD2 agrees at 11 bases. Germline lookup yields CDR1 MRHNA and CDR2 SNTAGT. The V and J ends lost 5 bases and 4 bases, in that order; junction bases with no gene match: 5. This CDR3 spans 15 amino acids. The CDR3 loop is CASSPLAGGPDTQYF. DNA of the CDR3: TGTGCCAGCAGTCCTCTAGCGGGGGGCCCAGATACGCAGTATTTT.

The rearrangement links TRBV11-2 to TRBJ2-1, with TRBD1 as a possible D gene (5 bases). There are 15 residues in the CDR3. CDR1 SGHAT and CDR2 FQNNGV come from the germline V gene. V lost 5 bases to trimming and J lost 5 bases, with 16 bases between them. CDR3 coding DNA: TGTGCCAGCAGCCCTGACAGCAGCGCCCACAATGAGCAGTTCTTC. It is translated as CASSPDSSAHNEQFF.

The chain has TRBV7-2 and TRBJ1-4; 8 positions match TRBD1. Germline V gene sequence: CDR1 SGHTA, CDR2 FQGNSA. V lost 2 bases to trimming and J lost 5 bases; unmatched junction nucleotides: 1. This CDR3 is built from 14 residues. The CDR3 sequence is CASSLWTGNEKLFF. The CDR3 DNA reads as TGTGCCAGCAGCTTATGGACAGGGAATGAAAAACTGTTTTTT.

CDR3 in DNA: TGTGCCAGCACGAGGGGGGGCGGCTACAATGAGCAGTTCTTC. It translates to CASTRGGGYNEQFF. This sequence joins TRBV2 and TRBJ2-1; D perhaps matches TRBD2 (7 bases). Germline V gene sequence: CDR1 SNHLY, CDR2 FYNNEI. This CDR3 is built from 14 residues. V was trimmed by 7 bases and J by 3 bases, leaving 13 bases between them.

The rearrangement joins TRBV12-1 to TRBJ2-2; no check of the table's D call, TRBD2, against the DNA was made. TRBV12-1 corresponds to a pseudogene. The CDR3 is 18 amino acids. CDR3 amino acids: CASSDTSLGGVDTGELFF. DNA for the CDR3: TGTGCCAGCAGTGACACTAGCTTAGGAGGCGTCGACACCGGGGAGCTGTTTTTT.

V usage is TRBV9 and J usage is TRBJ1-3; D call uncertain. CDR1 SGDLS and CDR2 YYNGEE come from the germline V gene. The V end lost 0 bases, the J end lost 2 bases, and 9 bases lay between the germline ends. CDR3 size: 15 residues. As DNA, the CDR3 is TGTGCCAGCAGCGTAGACGGCGGGGCTGGAAACACCATATATTTT. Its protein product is CASSVDGGAGNTIYF.

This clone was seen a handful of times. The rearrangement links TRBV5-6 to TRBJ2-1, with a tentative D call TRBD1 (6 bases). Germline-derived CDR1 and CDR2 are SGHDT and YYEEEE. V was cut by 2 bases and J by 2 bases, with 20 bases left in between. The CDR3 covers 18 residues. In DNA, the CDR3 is TGTGCCAGCAGCTTCTACACAGACCGGGACATAACCTACAATGAGCAGTTCTTC. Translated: CASSFYTDRDITYNEQFF.

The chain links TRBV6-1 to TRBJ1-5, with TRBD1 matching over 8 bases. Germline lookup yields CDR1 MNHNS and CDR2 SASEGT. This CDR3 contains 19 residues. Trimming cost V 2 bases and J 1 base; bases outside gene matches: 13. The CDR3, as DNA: TGTGCCAGCAGTGAAAAGGATACAGGGGGGATGAGGAGCAATCAGCCCCAGCATTTT. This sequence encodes CASSEKDTGGMRSNQPQHF.

This CDR3 is CASSSGLAPVTDTQYF. As DNA, the CDR3 is TGTGCCAGCAGCTCGGGCCTAGCGCCAGTCACAGATACGCAGTATTTT. J is TRBJ2-3 and V is TRBV7-2; possibly TRBD2 for D (6 bases). Germline CDR1 and CDR2: SGHTA and FQGNSA. The length of the CDR3 is 16 residues. V gave up 4 bases and J gave up 2 bases, with 16 bases separating them.

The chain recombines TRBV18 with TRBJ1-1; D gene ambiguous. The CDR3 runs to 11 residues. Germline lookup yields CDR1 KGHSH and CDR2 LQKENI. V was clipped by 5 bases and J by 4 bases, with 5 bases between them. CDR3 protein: CASSVGTEAFF. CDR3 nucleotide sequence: TGTGCCAGCTCAGTGGGCACTGAAGCTTTCTTT.

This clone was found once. The CDR3 coding sequence is TGTGCCAGCAGCCAATCGACAGCGGGGGGCCGCTACAATGAGCAGTTCTTC. It yields the protein CASSQSTAGGRYNEQFF. V gene TRBV4-2 combines with J gene TRBJ2-1, with 9 bases lining up with TRBD2. Germline V CDR1 and CDR2: LGHNA, YNFKEQ. CDR3 length: 17 amino acids. V was clipped by 2 bases and J by 3 bases; unmatched bases: 8.

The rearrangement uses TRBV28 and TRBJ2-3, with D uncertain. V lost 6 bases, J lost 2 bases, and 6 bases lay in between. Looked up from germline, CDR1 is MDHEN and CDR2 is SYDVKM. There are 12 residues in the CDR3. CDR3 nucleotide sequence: TGTGCCAGCAGGGCACCCACAGATACGCAGTATTTT. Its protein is CASRAPTDTQYF.

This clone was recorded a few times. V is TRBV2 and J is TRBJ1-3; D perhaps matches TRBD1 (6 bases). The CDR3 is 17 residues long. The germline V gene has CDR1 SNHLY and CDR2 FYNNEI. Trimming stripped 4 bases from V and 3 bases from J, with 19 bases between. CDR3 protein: CASSGDPGHRVGNTIYF. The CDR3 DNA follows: TGTGCCAGCAGTGGGGACCCTGGCCACAGGGTTGGAAACACCATATATTTT.

The CDR3 DNA is TGCGCCAGCAGCAACCGGACAGGGTCGGCGGAACTGTTTTTT. Its protein product is CASSNRTGSAELFF. The V and J genes are TRBV5-1 and TRBJ1-4; 8 bases are a match to TRBD1. CDR1 and CDR2 from the germline V gene are SGHRS and YFSETQ. The CDR3 runs 14 residues. Trimming removed 4 bases from V and 12 bases from J; junction bases left unmatched: 11.

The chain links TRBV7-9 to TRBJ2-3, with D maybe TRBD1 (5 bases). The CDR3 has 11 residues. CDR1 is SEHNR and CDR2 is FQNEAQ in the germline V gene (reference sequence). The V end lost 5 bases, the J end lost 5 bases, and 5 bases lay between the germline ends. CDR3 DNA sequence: TGTGCCAGCAGCGACAGAGATACGCAGTATTTT. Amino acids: CASSDRDTQYF.

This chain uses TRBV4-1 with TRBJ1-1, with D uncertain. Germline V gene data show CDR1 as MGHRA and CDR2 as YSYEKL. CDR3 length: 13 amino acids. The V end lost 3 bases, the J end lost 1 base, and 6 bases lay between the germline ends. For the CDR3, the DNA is TGCGCCAGCAGCCAGGCCCCGAACACTGAAGCTTTCTTT. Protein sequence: CASSQAPNTEAFF.

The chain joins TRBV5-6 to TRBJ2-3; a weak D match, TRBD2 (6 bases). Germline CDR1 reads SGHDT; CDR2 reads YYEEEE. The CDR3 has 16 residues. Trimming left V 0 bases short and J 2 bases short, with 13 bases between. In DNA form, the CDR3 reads TGTGCCAGCAGCTTGGGACCGGGAGCACTCACAGATACGCAGTATTTT. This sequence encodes CASSLGPGALTDTQYF.

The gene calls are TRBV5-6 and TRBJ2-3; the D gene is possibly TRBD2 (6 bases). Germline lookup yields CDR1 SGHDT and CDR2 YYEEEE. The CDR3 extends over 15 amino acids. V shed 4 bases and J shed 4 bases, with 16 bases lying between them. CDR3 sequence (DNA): TGTGCCAGCAGCCAGATTTGGGGAGGACCAGATACGCAGTATTTT. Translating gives CASSQIWGGPDTQYF.

CDR3 DNA: TGTGCCAGCAGCGTAGCTGCGGGGCAAACCGGGGAGCTGTTTTTT. Translation gives CASSVAAGQTGELFF. This chain links TRBV9 with TRBJ2-2, with D tentatively TRBD2 (6 bases). The V end was cut by 0 bases, the J end by 5 bases, with 11 bases between. Germline loops: CDR1 SGDLS, CDR2 YYNGEE. CDR3 size: 15 residues.

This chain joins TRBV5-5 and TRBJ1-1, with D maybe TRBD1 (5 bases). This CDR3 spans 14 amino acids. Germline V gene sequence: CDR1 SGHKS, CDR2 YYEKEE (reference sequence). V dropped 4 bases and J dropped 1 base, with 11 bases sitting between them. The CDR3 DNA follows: TGTGCCAGCAGCCCCGGGACGGGGAACACTGAAGCTTTCTTT. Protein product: CASSPGTGNTEAFF.

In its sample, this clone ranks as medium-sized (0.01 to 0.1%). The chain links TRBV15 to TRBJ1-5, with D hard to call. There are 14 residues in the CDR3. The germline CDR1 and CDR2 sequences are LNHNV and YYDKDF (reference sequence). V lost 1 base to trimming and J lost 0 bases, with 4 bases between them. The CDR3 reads CATSRGVSNQPQHF. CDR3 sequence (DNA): TGTGCCACCAGCAGAGGTGTTAGCAATCAGCCCCAGCATTTT.

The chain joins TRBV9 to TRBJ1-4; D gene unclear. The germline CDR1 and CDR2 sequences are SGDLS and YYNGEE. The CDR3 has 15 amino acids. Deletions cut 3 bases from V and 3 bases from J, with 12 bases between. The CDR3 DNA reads TGTGCCAGCAGCGGCGGGAAGTTGGCTAATGAAAAACTGTTTTTT. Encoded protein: CASSGGKLANEKLFF.

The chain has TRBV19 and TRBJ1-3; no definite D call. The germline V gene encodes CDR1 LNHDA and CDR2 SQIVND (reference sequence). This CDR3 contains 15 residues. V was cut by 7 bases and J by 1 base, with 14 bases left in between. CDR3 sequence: CASMQTSGSGNTIYF. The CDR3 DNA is TGTGCCAGTATGCAGACTTCCGGATCTGGAAACACCATATATTTT.

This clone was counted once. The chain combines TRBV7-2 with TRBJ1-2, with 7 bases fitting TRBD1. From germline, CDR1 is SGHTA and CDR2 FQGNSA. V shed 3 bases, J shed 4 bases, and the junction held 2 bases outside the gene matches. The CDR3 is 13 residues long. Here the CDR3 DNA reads TGTGCCAGCAGCTTTCGACAGGGCTATGGCTACACCTTC. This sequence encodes CASSFRQGYGYTF.

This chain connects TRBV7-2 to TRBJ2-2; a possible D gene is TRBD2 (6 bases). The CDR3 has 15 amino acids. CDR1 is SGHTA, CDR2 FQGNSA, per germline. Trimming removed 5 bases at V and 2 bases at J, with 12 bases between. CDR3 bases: TGTGCCAGCAGCACCGGGACTGGTAACACCGGGGAGCTGTTTTTT. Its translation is CASSTGTGNTGELFF.

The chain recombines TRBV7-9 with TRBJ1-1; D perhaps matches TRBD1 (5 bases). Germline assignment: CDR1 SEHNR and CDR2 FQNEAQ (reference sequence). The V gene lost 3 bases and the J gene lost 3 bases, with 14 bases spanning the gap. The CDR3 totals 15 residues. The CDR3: CASSFGEGWDTEAFF. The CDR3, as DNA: TGTGCCAGCAGCTTCGGTGAGGGGTGGGACACTGAAGCTTTCTTT.